This passage covers 31 T cell receptor beta chains from one sample sequenced in a study of control samples from healthy donors and cancer patients. Clones were sequenced by immunoSEQ multiplex PCR, and TCRdb holds only the in-frame ones, with some missing. Of around 95,000 clones listed, roughly 87% are singletons. Sequenced sample: blood. These receptors all stem from a woman aged 45-65 years in good health.

The V call is TRBV10-3, the J call TRBJ1-6, with D tentatively TRBD1 (6 bases). CDR3 size: 13 residues. The germline CDR1 and CDR2 sequences are ENHRY and SYGVKD. V gave up 6 bases and J gave up 8 bases, with 11 bases separating them. The CDR3 DNA sequence: TGTGCCATCAGACAGGGAGGCGATTCACCCCTCCACTTT. This sequence encodes CAIRQGGDSPLHF.

This chain links TRBV7-6 with TRBJ1-6, with a possible D match to TRBD1 (6 bases). The germline V and J ends were trimmed by 5 bases and 3 bases, with 14 bases remaining between them. Germline CDR1 SGHVS, CDR2 FNYEAQ. The CDR3 is 16 amino acids. The DNA of the CDR3 is TGTGCCAGCAGCCCCCAGCCACAGGGCTATAATTCACCCCTCCACTTT. Its protein product is CASSPQPQGYNSPLHF.

This clone occurred once. This sequence joins TRBV7-9 and TRBJ1-1; D is possibly TRBD1 (5 bases). The CDR3 runs 15 residues. V gave up 4 bases and J gave up 5 bases, with 17 bases separating them. Looked up from germline, CDR1 is SEHNR and CDR2 is FQNEAQ (reference sequence). The DNA for the CDR3 is TGTGCCAGCAGCTCCGATGACGGGGGAGGAACTGAAGCTTTCTTT. Amino acids: CASSSDDGGGTEAFF.

This clone was detected only once. This chain joins TRBV7-3 and TRBJ2-1, with no clear D. Germline-derived CDR1 and CDR2 are SGHTA and FQGTGA. The CDR3 covers 15 residues. The germline V and J ends were trimmed by 0 bases and 4 bases, with 10 bases remaining between them. This CDR3 is CASSLTSVDYNEQFF. In DNA, the CDR3 is TGTGCCAGCAGCTTAACAAGTGTCGATTACAATGAGCAGTTCTTC.

The chain combines TRBV18 with TRBJ2-7; TRBD2 might be the D (5 bases). The CDR3 is 14 residues long. V lost 3 bases, J lost 5 bases, and 14 bases lay in between. Germline CDR1 KGHSH, CDR2 LQKENI. The CDR3 nucleotides are TGTGCCAGCTCACCGGAGGACGTAGAGAACGAGCAGTACGTC. This gives the protein CASSPEDVENEQYV.

The sample holds one count of this clone. This sequence joins TRBV12-3 or TRBV12-4 and TRBJ2-7; D ambiguous. Trimming cost V 4 bases and J 3 bases, with 10 bases left between them. There are 13 residues in the CDR3. As DNA, the CDR3 is TGTGCCAGCAGTTCCGTACAGATCTACGAGCAGTACTTC. Translation: CASSSVQIYEQYF.

The CDR3 DNA is TGTGCCAGCAGCCCGATGCCGGTCTCCTACAATGAGCAGTTCTTC. Protein product: CASSPMPVSYNEQFF. The chain employs TRBV27 and TRBJ2-1; D is unresolved. This CDR3 has 15 amino acids. V was clipped by 6 bases and J by 0 bases, with 12 bases between them. Germline V gene sequence: CDR1 MNHEY, CDR2 SMNVEV (reference sequence).

The rearrangement joins TRBV7-2 to TRBJ1-1; TRBD1 aligns across 12 bases. This CDR3 comprises 15 residues. V gave up 4 bases and J gave up 5 bases; unmatched junction bases: 5. Germline V gene lookup returns CDR1 SGHTA and CDR2 FQGNSA. CDR3 amino acids: CASSSGQGAHTEAFF. As DNA, the CDR3 is TGTGCCAGCAGCTCGGGACAGGGGGCGCATACTGAAGCTTTCTTT.

J is TRBJ1-2 and V is TRBV30; TRBD1 might be the D (5 bases). This CDR3 comprises 13 residues. From germline, CDR1 is GTSNPN and CDR2 SVGIG (reference sequence). The V gene lost 1 base and the J gene lost 4 bases, with 10 bases spanning the gap. The CDR3 loop is CAWSEGLGYGYTF. CDR3 DNA sequence: TGTGCCTGGAGTGAGGGGCTTGGCTATGGCTACACCTTC.

This chain uses TRBV9 with TRBJ1-4; D not resolved. The CDR3 extends over 15 amino acids. The V gene's germline CDR1 is SGDLS and CDR2 YYNGEE. Trimming took 4 bases from V and 3 from J, leaving 13 bases between them. The CDR3 is CASSPRPWANEKLFF. The CDR3 DNA follows: TGTGCCAGCAGCCCCCGACCCTGGGCTAATGAAAAACTGTTTTTT. Supplemented by reference TRBV9 and TRBJ1-4, the full variable domain reads DSGVTQTPKHLITATGQRVTLRCSPRSGDLSVYWYQQSLDQGLQFLIQYYNGEERAKGNILERFSAQQFPDLHSELNLSSLELGDSALYFCASSPRPWANEKLFFGSGTQLSVL.

V and J are TRBV3-1 (or the pseudogene TRBV3-2) and TRBJ2-5; maybe TRBD1 (6 bases). Germline CDR1 reads LGHDT; CDR2 reads YNNKEL (reference sequence). The CDR3 sequence is 14 residues long. V was cut by 8 bases and J by 1 base, with 14 bases left in between. DNA for the CDR3: TGTGCCAGCCGCCGGGACACGGCCCAAGAGACCCAGTACTTC. This sequence encodes CASRRDTAQETQYF.

This chain uses TRBV19 with TRBJ1-5; D possibly corresponds to TRBD1 (6 bases). This CDR3 has 13 amino acids. The ends were cut back, 11 bases at V and 2 bases at J, with 13 bases in the middle. Germline loops: CDR1 LNHDA, CDR2 SQIVND (reference sequence). The CDR3 protein is CAGGGTGNQPQHF. CDR3 coding DNA: TGTGCCGGAGGGGGTACGGGCAATCAGCCCCAGCATTTT.

CDR3 sequence (DNA): TGTGCAGTCTTTACGACAGGGTTGGGACAGCCCCAGCATTTT. It is translated as CAVFTTGLGQPQHF. The chain uses TRBV28 and TRBJ1-5; TRBD1 matches at 7 bases. This CDR3 comprises 14 residues. The germline gives CDR1 MDHEN, CDR2 SYDVKM.

The chain links TRBV27 to TRBJ1-1; 9 nucleotides match TRBD1. V was pared by 2 bases and J by 5 bases, with 27 bases of the junction left unmatched. The CDR3 length is 22 residues. The germline CDR1 and CDR2 sequences are MNHEY and SMNVEV (reference sequence). DNA of the CDR3: TGTGCCAGCAGTTTAACTCTCTTTCCGGGGTCCGGGACAGGGACTAGGAAGACTGAAGCTTTCTTT. This encodes CASSLTLFPGSGTGTRKTEAFF.

The chain carries TRBV9 and TRBJ2-2; TRBD1 or TRBD2 may be the D gene (6 bases each). The CDR3 extends over 15 amino acids. In germline, CDR1 is SGDLS, CDR2 YYNGEE. V lost 4 bases and J lost 5, with 15 bases in between. The CDR3 protein is CASSPNAGQTGELFF. The DNA for the CDR3 is TGTGCCAGCAGCCCGAACGCGGGACAAACCGGGGAGCTGTTTTTT.

This clone is medium-sized (0.01 to 0.1%). The rearrangement joins TRBV6-5 to TRBJ1-3; tentatively, D is TRBD1 (5 bases). This CDR3 spans 15 amino acids. Germline assignment: CDR1 MNHEY and CDR2 SVGAGI. V shed 10 bases and J shed 2 bases, with 18 bases lying between them. CDR3 in amino acids: CATADRDGAGNTIYF. The CDR3 bases are TGTGCCACCGCAGACCGGGACGGGGCTGGAAACACCATATATTTT.

This chain joins TRBV5-1 and TRBJ2-1; weak D call: TRBD2 (6 bases). Trimming removed 5 bases at V and 2 bases at J, with 14 bases between. The CDR3 loop spans 15 amino acids. Looked up from germline, CDR1 is SGHRS and CDR2 is YFSETQ. This chain's CDR3 is CASSPSRTTYNEQFF. The DNA for the CDR3 is TGCGCCAGCAGTCCCAGCCGGACTACCTACAATGAGCAGTTCTTC.

The rearrangement uses TRBV15 and TRBJ1-5; D is unresolved. Germline V gene data show CDR1 as LNHNV and CDR2 as YYDKDF (reference sequence). The CDR3 totals 17 residues. Trimming took off 0 bases at V and 7 bases at J, with 19 bases between the two ends. The CDR3: CATSRDIGPEGGQPQHF. For the CDR3, the DNA is TGTGCCACCAGCAGAGATATCGGGCCTGAAGGAGGGCAGCCCCAGCATTTT. The full variable domain, completed using reference TRBV15 and TRBJ1-5, is DAMVIQNPRYQVTQFGKPVTLSCSQTLNHNVMYWYQQKSSQAPKLLFHYYDKDFNNEADTPDNFQSRRPNTSFCFLDIRSPGLGDTAMYLCATSRDIGPEGGQPQHFGDGTRLSIL.

The table lists this clone with a few counts. The chain uses TRBV30 and TRBJ2-1, with TRBD2 as a possible D gene (5 bases). The germline V gene encodes CDR1 GTSNPN and CDR2 SVGIG (reference sequence). Trimming cost V 0 bases and J 5 bases, with 11 bases left between them. CDR3 size: 14 residues. CDR3 coding DNA: TGTGCCTGGAGTGTGGTGACTACCAACAATGAGCAGTTCTTC. This gives the protein CAWSVVTTNNEQFF. Supplemented by reference TRBV30 and TRBJ2-1, the full variable domain reads SQTIHQWPATLVQPVGSPLSLECTVEGTSNPNLYWYRQAAGRGLQLLFYSVGIGQISSEVPQNLSASRPQDRQFILSSKKLLLSDSGFYLCAWSVVTTNNEQFFGPGTRLTVL.

The chain joins TRBV6-5 to TRBJ1-1; D is undetermined. The CDR3 contains 12 residues. CDR1 is MNHEY, CDR2 SVGAGI, per germline. Trimming removed 6 bases from V and 1 base from J, with 6 bases in between. CDR3 in amino acids: CASSSPNTEAFF. In nucleotides, the CDR3 is TGTGCCAGCAGCTCTCCGAACACTGAAGCTTTCTTT.

The chain uses TRBV4-1 and TRBJ2-7; no reliable D call. Trimming left V 0 bases short and J 2 bases short, with 5 bases between. Per the germline V gene, CDR1 is MGHRA and CDR2 is YSYEKL. CDR3 length: 13 amino acids. The CDR3 reads CASSQDLTYEQYF. DNA for the CDR3: TGCGCCAGCAGCCAAGATTTGACCTACGAGCAGTACTTC.

This chain links TRBV6-5 with TRBJ2-7; maybe TRBD1 (5 bases). This CDR3 comprises 13 residues. V was shortened by 2 bases and J by 1 base, with 6 bases between the two germline ends. Germline V gives CDR1 MNHEY, CDR2 SVGAGI. The DNA of the CDR3 is TGTGCCAGCAGTTACAGGGGTTCCTACGAGCAGTACTTC. Translated: CASSYRGSYEQYF.

This chain joins TRBV27 and TRBJ2-3; D not resolved. There are 13 residues in the CDR3. V dropped 5 bases and J dropped 6 bases, with 12 bases sitting between them. Looked up from germline, CDR1 is MNHEY and CDR2 is SMNVEV (reference sequence). CDR3 sequence reads: CASSNFNGDTQYF. The CDR3, as DNA: TGTGCCAGCAGTAATTTCAATGGGGATACGCAGTATTTT.

The rearrangement uses TRBV19 and TRBJ1-4; possibly TRBD1 for D (5 bases). V lost 7 bases, J lost 0 bases, and 9 bases lay in between. CDR3 length: 14 amino acids. Germline values: CDR1 LNHDA, CDR2 SQIVND (reference sequence). DNA of the CDR3: TGTGCCAGTACCGTACAGGCAACTAATGAAAAACTGTTTTTT. Its protein is CASTVQATNEKLFF.

The rearrangement joins TRBV18 to TRBJ2-7, with TRBD1 identical over 8 bases. The CDR3 covers 14 residues. CDR1 and CDR2 (germline): KGHSH, LQKENI. V dropped 4 bases and J dropped 2; count of bases not matched to a gene: 4. CDR3 in amino acids: CASSRQGNAYEQYF. The CDR3 DNA sequence: TGTGCCAGCTCACGACAGGGGAATGCCTACGAGCAGTACTTC.

This chain uses TRBV7-9 with TRBJ2-7, with 15 bases that match TRBD2. This CDR3 region has 18 residues. J gave up 0 bases and V 2 bases, and 5 bases lay outside the gene matches. The germline CDR1 and CDR2 sequences are SEHNR and FQNEAQ (reference sequence). The CDR3 reads CASSLSGTSGRSSYEQYV. CDR3 bases: TGTGCCAGCAGCTTATCCGGGACTAGCGGGAGGAGCTCCTACGAGCAGTACGTC.

The V and J genes are TRBV4-1 and TRBJ2-5; no reliable D call. This CDR3 contains 14 residues. The V end was cut by 4 bases, the J end by 3 bases, with 12 bases between. Germline V gene lookup returns CDR1 MGHRA and CDR2 YSYEKL. CDR3 DNA sequence: TGCGCCAGCAGCCGTCGAGTTGGTGAAGAGACCCAGTACTTC. It translates to CASSRRVGEETQYF.

CDR3 DNA sequence: TGTGCCAGTAAGGGGACTTTCAATGAGCAGTTCTTC. It translates to CASKGTFNEQFF. The rearrangement joins TRBV19 to TRBJ2-1; perhaps TRBD2 as D (6 bases). The CDR3 contains 12 residues. From germline, CDR1 is LNHDA and CDR2 SQIVND (reference sequence). With 7 bases removed from V and 6 bases from J, the gap between germline ends came to 10 bases.

The genes are TRBV30 and TRBJ1-6, with D maybe TRBD1 (5 bases). The CDR3 consists of 16 residues. Trimming took 0 bases from V and 2 from J, leaving 11 bases between them. The germline CDR1 and CDR2 sequences are GTSNPN and SVGIG (reference sequence). DNA for the CDR3: TGTGCCTGGAGTGTAGGGGTTGGAACCTATAATTCACCCCTCCACTTT. Encoded protein: CAWSVGVGTYNSPLHF.

The V and J genes are TRBV27 and TRBJ2-5; D is possibly TRBD2 (6 bases). The CDR3 has 13 amino acids. Trimming took off 4 bases at V and 4 bases at J, with 10 bases between the two ends. The germline V gene has CDR1 MNHEY and CDR2 SMNVEV (reference sequence). The CDR3 sequence is CASSSTRRETQYF. DNA for the CDR3: TGTGCCAGCAGTTCGACTAGGAGAGAGACCCAGTACTTC.

The chain employs TRBV13 and TRBJ2-2; no clear D gene. This CDR3 has 15 amino acids. Trimming stripped 5 bases from V and 4 bases from J, with 14 bases between. The germline gives CDR1 PRHDT, CDR2 FYEKMQ (reference sequence). CDR3 sequence: CASSLTPTRTGELFF. In DNA, the CDR3 is TGTGCCAGCAGCCTAACGCCAACCCGCACCGGGGAGCTGTTTTTT.